The clone carrying this T cell receptor beta chain was counted a few times. Its antigen is not known. This record belongs to a study of cytomegalovirus exposure and HLA in healthy donors. V lost 3 bases and J 0 bases, leaving 5 bases between the germline ends. The germline gives CDR1 SQVTM, CDR2 ANQGSEA. The CDR3 loop spans 13 amino acids. Use of 60 Vbeta and 13 Jbeta primers characterized the PCR. Sequencing used immunoSEQ multiplex PCR; TCRdb keeps in-frame clones, though not all of them. In the table there are roughly 140,000 clones, about 79% of which are singletons. Study conclusions and caveats: Presence/absence analyses supposed approximately even sequencing depth among donors.

The TCR sequence derives from a male donor in good health and CMV-seronegative. The chain is built from TRBV29-1 and TRBJ2-2; TRBD1 might be the D (5 bases). Sequencing was carried out using PBMCs. CDR3 nucleotide sequence: TGCAGCGTTGAGACAGCGAACACCGGGGAGCTGTTTTTT. Translating it yields CSVETANTGELFF.